The 27 T cell receptor beta chains below all came from one sample that was sequenced in a study of blood T cell repertoires in COVID-19. Some clones are missing from TCRdb's copy, which holds only in-frame ones; the method was immunoSEQ multiplex PCR. This table holds approximately 250,000 clones, 75% to 85% found once. Source material: peripheral blood. These receptors all come from a human donor in a cohort sampled during active COVID-19.

The chain carries TRBV27 and TRBJ2-7; D remains ambiguous. The V end was cut by 4 bases, the J end by 6 bases, with 16 bases between. CDR1 and CDR2 (germline): MNHEY, SMNVEV (reference sequence). The CDR3 is 14 residues long. DNA for the CDR3: TGTGCCAGCAGTTCCCCTATCGGGTTAGGCGAGCAGTACTTC. Its protein product is CASSSPIGLGEQYF.

This chain connects TRBV15 to TRBJ1-2; 7 bases line up with TRBD1. There are 12 residues in the CDR3. CDR1 is LNHNV, CDR2 YYDKDF, per germline (reference sequence). V shed 6 bases and J 12 bases; nucleotides not matched to a gene: 10. The CDR3 sequence is CATRTTGKGNTF. The CDR3 DNA reads TGTGCCACCAGGACGACAGGGAAGGGAAACACCTTC.

The V call is TRBV6-2 or TRBV6-3, the J call TRBJ2-3; TRBD2 is a possible D gene (6 bases). V was clipped by 4 bases and J by 1 base, with 9 bases between them. The CDR3 has 14 residues. CDR1 MNHEY and CDR2 SVGEGT come from the germline V gene. The CDR3 nucleotides read TGTGCCAGCAGTTGGAGCGGGCGCACAGATACGCAGTATTTT. Translated, it gives CASSWSGRTDTQYF.

The chain is built from TRBV6-5 and TRBJ2-6; D unclear. The V end lost 6 bases, the J end lost 0 bases, and 6 bases lay between the germline ends. CDR3 length equals 14 residues. The germline V gene encodes CDR1 MNHEY and CDR2 SVGAGI. For the CDR3, the DNA is TGTGCCAGCAGGAGATCCTCTGGGGCCAACGTCCTGACTTTC. Translating it yields CASRRSSGANVLTF.

The chain recombines TRBV18 with TRBJ2-1; weak D call: TRBD2 (5 bases). Germline CDR1 is KGHSH and CDR2 is LQKENI. This CDR3 spans 12 amino acids. V lost 2 bases and J lost 9, with 8 bases in between. The CDR3 nucleotides are TGTGCCAGCTCACCAGGAGAGGGTGAGCAGTTCTTC. Amino acid sequence: CASSPGEGEQFF.

The gene calls are TRBV11-2 and TRBJ2-3; D possibly corresponds to TRBD2 (5 bases). This CDR3 contains 17 residues. Between the trimmed V and J ends, which lost 2 bases and 2 bases, there was a span of 17 bases. The germline CDR1 and CDR2 sequences are SGHAT and FQNNGV. In nucleotides, the CDR3 is TGTGCCAGCAGCTTATCCCGGGATAGCCGGTACACAGATACGCAGTATTTT. Protein: CASSLSRDSRYTDTQYF. The variable domain in full, with the rest retrieved from reference TRBV11-2 and TRBJ2-3, is EAGVAQSPRYKIIEKRQSVAFWCNPISGHATLYWYQQILGQGPKLLIQFQNNGVVDDSQLPKDRFSAERLKGVDSTLKIQPAKLEDSAVYLCASSLSRDSRYTDTQYFGPGTRLTVL.

The chain couples TRBV28 to TRBJ2-5; possibly TRBD1 for D (6 bases). In germline, CDR1 is MDHEN, CDR2 SYDVKM. CDR3 size: 15 residues. Between the trimmed V and J ends, which lost 4 bases and 4 bases, there was a span of 16 bases. CDR3: CASSSPRGGRETQYF. The CDR3 DNA reads as TGTGCCAGCAGTTCTCCCCGAGGGGGACGAGAGACCCAGTACTTC. The whole variable domain, remainder taken from reference TRBV28 and TRBJ2-5, is DVKVTQSSRYLVKRTGEKVFLECVQDMDHENMFWYRQDPGLGLRLIYFSYDVKMKEKGDIPEGYSVSREKKERFSLILESASTNQTSMYLCASSSPRGGRETQYFGPGTRLLVL.

This chain joins TRBV5-1 and TRBJ2-1; D not certain. The length of the CDR3 is 15 residues. Trimming took off 1 base at V and 1 base at J, with 9 bases between the two ends. Germline V CDR1 and CDR2: SGHRS, YFSETQ. CDR3 in amino acids: CASSLQQLSYNEQFF. DNA for the CDR3: TGCGCCAGCAGCTTGCAACAGCTTTCCTACAATGAGCAGTTCTTC.

This clone occurred many times. At one boundary the junction diverges from the germline segment, which might be a read error. The rearrangement joins TRBV5-4 to TRBJ2-3, with TRBD1 matching 10 bases. Looked up from germline, CDR1 is SGHNT and CDR2 is YYREEE (reference sequence). The CDR3 is 15 amino acids. CDR3: CASRLDRGWTDTQYF. DNA of the CDR3: TGTGCCAGCAGGTTGGACAGGGGGTGGACAGATACGCAGTATTTT.

A remark on this clone: Within the sample, other DNA sequences also encode this same CDR3. The rearrangement uses TRBV20-1 and TRBJ1-2, with 10 bases lining up with TRBD1. The CDR3 sequence is 14 residues long. With V trimmed by 3 bases and J by 4 bases, 5 bases remained unmatched. Germline V lookup: CDR1 DFQATT, CDR2 SNEGSKA (reference sequence). CDR3 bases: TGCAGTGCTAGTGGGGACAGGGGAATCTATGGCTACACCTTC. It specifies CSASGDRGIYGYTF.

The chain has TRBV10-1 and TRBJ2-3; D gene uncertain. The CDR3 is 14 residues long. CDR1 and CDR2 (germline): WNHNN, SYGVQD (reference sequence). V lost 1 base and J 1 base, leaving 6 bases between the germline ends. CDR3 region: CASSELIRTDTQYF. In nucleotides, the CDR3 is TGCGCCAGCAGTGAGTTAATCCGCACAGATACGCAGTATTTT.

This clone appeared once. The rearrangement joins TRBV18 to TRBJ2-1; 11 positions agree with TRBD2. Germline lookup yields CDR1 KGHSH and CDR2 LQKENI. J gave up 2 bases and V 3 bases, and 3 bases lay outside the gene matches. The CDR3 loop spans 16 amino acids. The DNA of the CDR3 is TGTGCCAGCTCACCCCCGGGACTAGCGGCCTACAATGAGCAGTTCTTC. This encodes CASSPPGLAAYNEQFF. Supplemented by reference TRBV18 and TRBJ2-1, the full variable domain reads NAGVMQNPRHLVRRRGQEARLRCSPMKGHSHVYWYRQLPEEGLKFMVYLQKENIIDESGMPKERFSAEFPKEGPSILRIQQVVRGDSAAYFCASSPPGLAAYNEQFFGPGTRLTVL.

This chain joins TRBV18 and TRBJ2-2, with 11 bases identical to TRBD2. Germline V gives CDR1 KGHSH, CDR2 LQKENI. The length of the CDR3 is 17 residues. Trimming at V came to 3 bases and at J to 0 bases, leaving 3 bases not matched to a gene. In nucleotides, the CDR3 is TGTGCCAGCTCACCCTCTAGCGGGAGGACGAACACCGGGGAGCTGTTTTTT. It yields the protein CASSPSSGRTNTGELFF.

The chain is built from TRBV28 and TRBJ2-7, with TRBD1 matching over 10 bases. CDR3 size: 15 residues. CDR1 and CDR2 (germline): MDHEN, SYDVKM. V was clipped by 4 bases and J by 6 bases; unmatched bases: 9. CDR3 DNA sequence: TGTGCCAGCAGTTCCCCGCGACAGGGGGCGTTCGAGCAGTACTTC. Encoded protein: CASSSPRQGAFEQYF.

The chain combines TRBV24-1 with TRBJ2-3; D may be TRBD2 (5 bases). CDR1 and CDR2 from the germline V gene are KGHDR and SFDVKD. CDR3 length: 16 residues. V lost 1 base to trimming and J lost 1 base, with 11 bases between them. CDR3 residues: CATSDFEGAGTDTQYF. The CDR3 DNA reads as TGTGCCACCAGTGATTTTGAGGGAGCCGGCACAGATACGCAGTATTTT.

The chain links TRBV7-2 to TRBJ1-6, with 7 bases matching TRBD1. The CDR3 runs 14 residues. From germline, CDR1 is SGHTA and CDR2 FQGNSA. V shed 3 bases and J 7 bases; nucleotides not matched to a gene: 3. CDR3 coding DNA: TGTGCCAGCAGCTTTAGGGGGCTGAATTCACCCCTCCACTTT. Its protein product is CASSFRGLNSPLHF.

The V gene is TRBV7-9, the J gene TRBJ1-2, with a tentative D call TRBD1 (5 bases). CDR3 size: 12 residues. With 3 bases removed from V and 4 bases from J, the gap between germline ends came to 6 bases. Germline V gene data show CDR1 as SEHNR and CDR2 as FQNEAQ (reference sequence). The CDR3 DNA sequence: TGTGCCAGCAGCTTTGACAGCTATGGCTACACCTTC. Its translation: CASSFDSYGYTF.

The J gene is TRBJ2-2, the V gene TRBV19; D is unresolved. Germline lookup yields CDR1 LNHDA and CDR2 SQIVND (reference sequence). Between the trimmed V and J ends, which lost 6 bases and 4 bases, there was a span of 12 bases. This CDR3 contains 14 residues. CDR3: CASSNHMVTGELFF. The CDR3 DNA sequence: TGTGCCAGTAGCAACCACATGGTCACCGGGGAGCTGTTTTTT.

This chain links TRBV14 with TRBJ2-7; tentatively, D is TRBD2 (5 bases). V gave up 0 bases and J gave up 3 bases, with 12 bases separating them. The CDR3 length is 15 residues. Looked up from germline, CDR1 is SGHDN and CDR2 is FVKESK. The CDR3 DNA reads TGTGCCAGCAGCCAAGAAGGCTCGGGGATCTACGAGCAGTACTTC. Its protein product is CASSQEGSGIYEQYF. Looking up the rest from reference TRBV14 and TRBJ2-7 gives the full variable domain: EAGVTQFPSHSVIEKGQTVTLRCDPISGHDNLYWYRRVMGKEIKFLLHFVKESKQDESGMPNNRFLAERTGGTYSTLKVQPAELEDSGVYFCASSQEGSGIYEQYFGPGTRLTVT.

The chain uses TRBV19 and TRBJ2-3, with 11 nucleotides matching TRBD2. V was pared by 4 bases and J by 3 bases, with 9 bases of the junction left unmatched. Germline V gene data show CDR1 as LNHDA and CDR2 as SQIVND (reference sequence). The CDR3 runs 17 residues. Here the CDR3 DNA reads TGTGCCAGTAGTACCCTCACCGGGACTAGCGGTACAGATACGCAGTATTTT. It codes for CASSTLTGTSGTDTQYF.

This clone was picked up a small number of times. V is TRBV5-4 and J is TRBJ1-2; 7 positions match TRBD1. From germline, CDR1 is SGHNT and CDR2 YYREEE (reference sequence). V was clipped by 2 bases and J by 4 bases; unmatched bases: 8. The CDR3 is 15 residues long. This CDR3 reads CASSLIDREVYGYTF. The CDR3 DNA sequence: TGTGCCAGCAGCTTAATTGACAGGGAGGTCTATGGCTACACCTTC. Combining the CDR3 with reference TRBV5-4 and TRBJ1-2 gives the whole variable domain ETGVTQSPTHLIKTRGQQVTLRCSSQSGHNTVSWYQQALGQGPQFIFQYYREEENGRGNFPPRFSGLQFPNYSSELNVNALELDDSALYLCASSLIDREVYGYTFGSGTRLTVV.

DNA of the CDR3: TGTGCCAGCAGCTTCGGACTAGCCCCGGAGAATGAGCAGTTCTTC. It translates to CASSFGLAPENEQFF. J is TRBJ2-1 and V is TRBV7-3; 8 positions agree with TRBD2. J lost 7 bases, V lost 3 bases, and 8 bases had no gene match. The CDR3 has 15 residues. Germline CDR1 SGHTA, CDR2 FQGTGA.

The CDR3 spells CASSQDSPRPGLADRTGELFF. CDR3 nucleotide sequence: TGCGCCAGCAGCCAAGATAGTCCCAGGCCGGGACTAGCGGATCGCACCGGGGAGCTGTTTTTT. This sequence joins TRBV4-1 and TRBJ2-2; TRBD2 matches 11 bases. CDR3 length: 21 residues. The V gene's germline CDR1 is MGHRA and CDR2 YSYEKL. V was pared by 0 bases and J by 4 bases, with 16 bases of the junction left unmatched.

The rearrangement uses TRBV5-1 and TRBJ2-5; the D gene is possibly TRBD2 (6 bases). The CDR3 is 16 residues long. The germline V and J ends were trimmed by 7 bases and 3 bases, with 22 bases remaining between them. From germline, CDR1 is SGHRS and CDR2 YFSETQ. The CDR3 sequence: CASAGVGGALKETQYF. The CDR3 nucleotides are TGCGCCAGCGCCGGGGTTGGAGGGGCGCTAAAAGAGACCCAGTACTTC.

The genes are TRBV24-1 and TRBJ2-7; 7 bases line up with TRBD1. The CDR3 consists of 15 residues. The ends lost 4 bases at V and 2 bases at J; junction bases unmatched: 7. Germline CDR1 reads KGHDR; CDR2 reads SFDVKD. CDR3 region: CATSELITGAYEQYF. The CDR3, as DNA: TGTGCCACCAGTGAATTGATTACAGGGGCCTACGAGCAGTACTTC.

This rearrangement joins TRBV27 to TRBJ2-7; D might be TRBD2 (7 bases). This CDR3 has 15 residues. Germline V lookup: CDR1 MNHEY, CDR2 SMNVEV (reference sequence). Deletions cut 6 bases from V and 0 bases from J, with 15 bases between. CDR3 protein: CASREGGSNSYEQYF. The CDR3 DNA sequence: TGTGCCAGCAGGGAGGGGGGGTCGAACTCCTACGAGCAGTACTTC.

This clone showed up just a few times. The rearrangement joins TRBV7-2 to TRBJ2-1, with D tentatively TRBD2 (5 bases). The V and J ends lost 5 bases and 5 bases respectively, with 13 bases between them. CDR1 is SGHTA and CDR2 is FQGNSA in the germline V gene. The length of the CDR3 is 14 residues. For the CDR3, the DNA is TGTGCCAGCAGCGACCGGCCGGGAAACAATGAGCAGTTCTTC. It specifies CASSDRPGNNEQFF. Supplemented by reference TRBV7-2 and TRBJ2-1, the full variable domain reads GAGVSQSPSNKVTEKGKDVELRCDPISGHTALYWYRQSLGQGLEFLIYFQGNSAPDKSGLPSDRFSAERTGGSVSTLTIQRTQQEDSAVYLCASSDRPGNNEQFFGPGTRLTVL.